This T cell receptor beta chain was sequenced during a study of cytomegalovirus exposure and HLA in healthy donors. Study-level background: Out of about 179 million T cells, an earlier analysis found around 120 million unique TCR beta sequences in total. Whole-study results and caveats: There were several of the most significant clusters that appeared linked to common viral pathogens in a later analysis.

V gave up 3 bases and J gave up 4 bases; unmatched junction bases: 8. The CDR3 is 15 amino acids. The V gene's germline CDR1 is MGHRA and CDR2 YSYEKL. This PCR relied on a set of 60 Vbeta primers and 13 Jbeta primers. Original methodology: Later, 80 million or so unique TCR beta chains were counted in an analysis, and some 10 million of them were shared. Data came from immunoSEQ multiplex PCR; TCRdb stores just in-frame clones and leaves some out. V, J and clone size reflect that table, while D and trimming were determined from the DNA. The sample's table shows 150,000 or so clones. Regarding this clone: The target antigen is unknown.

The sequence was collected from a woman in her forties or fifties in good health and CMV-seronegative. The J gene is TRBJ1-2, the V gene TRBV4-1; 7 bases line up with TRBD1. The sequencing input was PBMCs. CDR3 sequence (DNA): TGCGCCAGCAGCCAGGGACAGCGGATTTCCTATGGCTACACCTTC. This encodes CASSQGQRISYGYTF.